These 8 T cell receptor beta chains were sequenced from one sample in a study of cytomegalovirus exposure and HLA in healthy donors. Repertoires were generated with immunoSEQ multiplex PCR, while TCRdb's copy carries only in-frame clones and drops some. The sample lists roughly 120,000 clones, approximately 90% seen once, with about 4.2% in the top ten. Source material: PBMCs. All receptors come from a young man in good health and CMV-seropositive.

By sample fraction, this clone is medium-sized. This chain links TRBV29-1 with TRBJ2-7, with 9 bases matching TRBD1. With 6 bases clipped from V and 2 bases from J, the junction kept 8 bases outside the gene matches. The germline gives CDR1 SQVTM, CDR2 ANQGSEA. The CDR3 has 14 residues. The CDR3 DNA reads as TGCAGCGTCGCTAGGGACAGGGAGCCCTACGAGCAGTACTTC. It yields the protein CSVARDREPYEQYF.

The V gene is TRBV5-1, the J gene TRBJ2-1; maybe TRBD1 (6 bases). The CDR3 is 15 amino acids. Trimming took 2 bases from V and 7 from J, leaving 16 bases between them. CDR1 is SGHRS and CDR2 is YFSETQ in the germline V gene. The CDR3 DNA is TGCGCCAGCAGCTTACAGGGAAGAGGGGAGAATGAGCAGTTCTTC. Translated: CASSLQGRGENEQFF.

A single count supports this clone. This chain links TRBV11-3 with TRBJ2-2, with unresolved D. Germline V gene data show CDR1 as SGHNT and CDR2 as YENEEA. Trimming took off 6 bases at V and 1 base at J, with 9 bases between the two ends. The CDR3 loop spans 14 amino acids. Here the CDR3 reads CASRTDMNTGELFF. For the CDR3, the DNA is TGTGCCAGCAGAACTGACATGAACACCGGGGAGCTGTTTTTT.

The V and J genes are TRBV7-8 and TRBJ1-2; no clear D. Per germline, CDR1 SGHVS and CDR2 FQNEAQ. This CDR3 comprises 15 residues. Trimming cost V 5 bases and J 4 bases, with 17 bases left between them. Here the CDR3 reads CASSGNPNPLYGYTF. DNA for the CDR3: TGTGCCAGCAGCGGTAACCCCAACCCACTCTATGGCTACACCTTC.

The V and J genes are TRBV6-1 and TRBJ2-7, with unresolved D. The CDR3 is 11 residues long. CDR1 and CDR2 from the germline V gene are MNHNS and SASEGT. Trimming took off 4 bases at V and 6 bases at J, with 7 bases between the two ends. CDR3 sequence reads: CASSAPGEQYF. Here the CDR3 DNA reads TGTGCCAGCAGTGCACCAGGCGAGCAGTACTTC.

In this sample, this clone turned up once. The rearrangement links TRBV10-3 to TRBJ1-6, with 7 nucleotides matching TRBD1. Germline V gene sequence: CDR1 ENHRY, CDR2 SYGVKD. There are 14 residues in the CDR3. Trimming at V came to 10 bases and at J to 5 bases, leaving 8 bases not matched to a gene. As DNA, the CDR3 is TGTGCCACTTCACTCGGGACAGATAATTCACCCCTCCACTTT. As protein: CATSLGTDNSPLHF.

The chain couples TRBV29-1 to TRBJ2-7; no reliable D call. This CDR3 region has 12 residues. CDR1 is SQVTM and CDR2 is ANQGSEA in the germline V gene. V was pared by 1 base and J by 10 bases, with 14 bases between. Here the CDR3 DNA reads TGCAGCGTTGAAGTAAGTCAAACTGTCCAGTACTTC. This codes for CSVEVSQTVQYF.

The chain couples TRBV5-1 to TRBJ1-3; 7 nucleotides agree with TRBD1. Germline CDR1 and CDR2: SGHRS and YFSETQ. The CDR3 covers 15 residues. With V trimmed by 0 bases and J by 2 bases, 2 bases remained unmatched. CDR3 sequence reads: CASSLEGTAGNTIYF. The DNA for the CDR3 is TGCGCCAGCAGCTTGGAAGGGACAGCTGGAAACACCATATATTTT.